Listed here is a single T cell receptor beta chain. This clonotype was seen only a few times. This receptor's antigen is unknown. The sample holds no much larger clone one base away, and base qualities are not on file. The CDR3 measures 15 amino acids from cysteine to phenylalanine. The only DNA kept is the CDR3, 45 bases in frame from the first base. Trimmed from V: 3 bases; trimmed from J: 9 bases; junction bases lacking a gene match: 9. CDR1 MRHNA and CDR2 SNTAGT are derived from the germline V gene. These data are taken from a study of T-cell memory formation after mild COVID-19 (dated by TCRdb to the early 2020s). About the study as a whole: TCR sequence clusters from the two donors were found to be largely donor specific. In a couple of donors, T-cell clones that expanded and contracted after mild COVID-19 were tracked by sequencing TCRalpha and TCRbeta repertoires over time. Two young, previously healthy adult volunteers, one female and one male, were included in the cohort. Points the paper makes about the study in general: Only a couple of mild cases were covered in the study, and larger cohorts including severe cases with pre-infection samples were considered necessary. Balanced CD4/CD8 phenotypes were observed for clones contracting from day 15 to 85, whereas a bias towards CD4+ was observed for a second wave of clones expanding from day 15 to 37. SARS-CoV-2 specificity of the second-wave clones peaking on day 37 was not confirmed. Some responding clones were found in pre-infection memory, which suggests that pre-existing cross-reactive memory T cells took part in the SARS-CoV-2 response. Contracting CD4+ clones were located mainly in the CM and EM memory subsets, whereas CD8+ clones were found to be enriched in EMRA.

For sequencing, an Illumina NovaSeq 6000 was employed. cDNA libraries for TCRalpha and TCRbeta were prepared by 5'RACE using constant-segment primers, with sample barcodes and unique molecular identifiers added. RNA was extracted from every sample with Trizol reagent. The libraries were amplified in two PCR steps, and the second step added a second sample barcode and Illumina TruSeq adapters. Libraries were sequenced on an Illumina NovaSeq with 2 x 150 bp paired-end reads. The authors' pipeline ran thus. The reads were demultiplexed and collapsed into UMI-guided consensus sequences using migec v1.2.7. Using mixcr v2.1.11, the UMI consensuses were aligned to TRA and TRB V and J templates and assembled into clonotypes. A clonotype was counted as expanded or contracted only when both edgeR and NoisET called the clonotype significant, with the noise models trained on biological replicates. For edgeR calls, the thresholds were a false discovery rate-adjusted p below 0.01 and a log2 fold-change of 1. As an exploratory analysis of dynamics, PCA with hierarchical clustering was applied to max-normalized trajectories of the 1000 most abundant clonotypes. Each responding clone was given a CD4 or CD8 phenotype based on the CD4+ and CD8+ repertoires, which had been sequenced separately. TCRdb's own reprocessing of the public reads used fastp at Q25 and MiXCR and kept productive beta chains. When rows share a CDR3 protein, they turn into one entry using the most common DNA and genes. The V and J calls follow TCRdb's processing rather than the paper's. The sample table lists hundreds of thousands of distinct CDR3 sequences, over 25% of them with a count of one. Together, the top ten hold approximately 12% of the sample.

Ficoll-Paque density gradient centrifugation was the method used to isolate PBMCs. Rearrangement joined TRBV6-4 to TRBJ2-3, and 10 junctional nucleotides match TRBD2. This clonotype was obtained from an adult woman who had mild COVID-19 (a few samples of this study predate the infection). The sample titles of this study are shuffled in the database, so cell type and time point are left out; the donor was told from shared clones. Sequencing input: PBMCs or a T cell subset sorted from them (not recorded which). In nucleotide form, the sequence is TGTGCCAGCAGTGATACTAGCGGGGCCCCTCGGACGCAGTATTTT. It encodes CASSDTSGAPRTQYF.